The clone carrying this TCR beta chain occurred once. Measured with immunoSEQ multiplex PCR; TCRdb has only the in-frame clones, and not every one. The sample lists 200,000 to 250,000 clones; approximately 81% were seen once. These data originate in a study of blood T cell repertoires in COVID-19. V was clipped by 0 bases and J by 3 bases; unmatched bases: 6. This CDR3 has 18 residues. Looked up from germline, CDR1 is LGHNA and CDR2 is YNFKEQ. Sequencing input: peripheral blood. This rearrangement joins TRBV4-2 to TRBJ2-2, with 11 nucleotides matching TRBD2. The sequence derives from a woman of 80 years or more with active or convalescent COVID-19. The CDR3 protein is CASSQDKTSGGYTGELFF. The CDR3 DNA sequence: TGTGCCAGCAGCCAAGATAAAACTAGCGGGGGATACACCGGGGAGCTGTTTTTT.